These 14 T cell receptor beta chains were all obtained from the same sample, sequenced in a study of shared clonotypes between healthy human individuals. Sequenced by immunoSEQ multiplex PCR; TCRdb stores in-frame clones only, minus some. The sample lists some 500,000 clones; roughly 95% were seen once. Sequenced material: naive CD4+ T cells sorted from blood. Subset in this sample: CD45RA+ positively selected. The receptor set was obtained from a woman aged 30 to 39 in good health.

The chain combines TRBV19 with TRBJ1-2, with 8 positions matching TRBD1. Germline V gives CDR1 LNHDA, CDR2 SQIVND (reference sequence). The CDR3 runs 14 residues. V was pared by 0 bases and J by 4 bases, with 1 base of the junction left unmatched. The DNA of the CDR3 is TGTGCCAGTAGTATAGAGACAGGGGCCTATGGCTACACCTTC. This gives the protein CASSIETGAYGYTF.

The CDR3 protein is CASAGEGLETQYF. For the CDR3, the DNA is TGTGCCTCCGCGGGAGAGGGATTGGAGACCCAGTACTTC. The chain combines TRBV19 with TRBJ2-5, with 7 bases matching TRBD2. This CDR3 spans 13 amino acids. Germline CDR1 is LNHDA and CDR2 is SQIVND (reference sequence). Unmatched junction bases numbered 11, after V lost 11 bases and J lost 5 bases.

The V and J genes are TRBV10-3 and TRBJ2-5, with 10 positions matching TRBD1. There are 16 residues in the CDR3. In germline, CDR1 is ENHRY, CDR2 SYGVKD. After removal of 2 bases from V and 2 bases from J, the junction contained 5 bases not matched to a gene. The CDR3 nucleotides read TGTGCCATCAGTGAGATGGTGGGACAGGGGCAAGAGACCCAGTACTTC. It encodes CAISEMVGQGQETQYF.

The chain couples TRBV15 to TRBJ1-4, with 8 bases fitting TRBD1. CDR3 length equals 16 residues. Germline CDR1 LNHNV, CDR2 YYDKDF (reference sequence). With 0 bases clipped from V and 3 bases from J, the junction kept 3 bases outside the gene matches. The CDR3 DNA sequence: TGTGCCACCAGCAGAGATCGGACAGGGCCTAATGAAAAACTGTTTTTT. Its translation: CATSRDRTGPNEKLFF.

The chain couples TRBV5-4 to TRBJ2-5; D might be TRBD1 or TRBD2, each matching 5 bases. V lost 5 bases and J 7 bases, leaving 21 bases between the germline ends. The germline V gene encodes CDR1 SGHNT and CDR2 YYREEE (reference sequence). The CDR3 runs to 15 residues. The CDR3 nucleotides are TGTGCCAGCAGGCCTATGGGGACCCTTGGAGGGACCCAGTACTTC. As protein: CASRPMGTLGGTQYF. The full variable domain, completed using reference TRBV5-4 and TRBJ2-5, is ETGVTQSPTHLIKTRGQQVTLRCSSQSGHNTVSWYQQALGQGPQFIFQYYREEENGRGNFPPRFSGLQFPNYSSELNVNALELDDSALYLCASRPMGTLGGTQYFGPGTRLLVL.

As to this clone: Different DNA sequences within this sample yield the same CDR3. This rearrangement joins TRBV6-1 to TRBJ1-2, with no clear D. From germline, CDR1 is MNHNS and CDR2 SASEGT. The V end lost 7 bases, the J end lost 4 bases, and 10 bases lay between the germline ends. The CDR3 extends over 12 amino acids. In nucleotides, the CDR3 is TGTGCCAGCACCACCGGACCCTATGGCTACACCTTC. Protein: CASTTGPYGYTF.

CDR3 in amino acids: CASREATQYF. Written as DNA, the CDR3 is TGTGCCAGCAGGGAGGCGACCCAGTACTTC. The chain combines TRBV6-4 with TRBJ2-5, with D maybe TRBD2 (5 bases). V dropped 6 bases and J dropped 7 bases, with 6 bases sitting between them. CDR1 is MRHNA, CDR2 SNTAGT, per germline. This CDR3 has 10 residues.

Only one count was recorded for this clone. CDR3 protein: CASSLDSTRGPQPQHF. As DNA, the CDR3 is TGTGCCAGCAGTTTAGATTCTACCAGGGGGCCTCAGCCCCAGCATTTT. V is TRBV28 and J is TRBJ1-5; 8 positions match TRBD1. The CDR3 totals 16 residues. Germline V gene data show CDR1 as MDHEN and CDR2 as SYDVKM. J lost 6 bases, V lost 2 bases, and 9 bases had no gene match.

The J gene is TRBJ1-4, the V gene TRBV5-6; TRBD1 might be the D (5 bases). Germline CDR1 SGHDT, CDR2 YYEEEE. This CDR3 spans 16 amino acids. V dropped 5 bases and J dropped 1 base, with 15 bases sitting between them. CDR3 loop: CASRYRRGRTNEKLFF. CDR3 nucleotides: TGTGCCAGCAGATACCGTCGGGGGAGAACTAATGAAAAACTGTTTTTT.

This chain uses TRBV6-1 with TRBJ2-7; TRBD1 matches 8 bases. From germline, CDR1 is MNHNS and CDR2 SASEGT. V dropped 5 bases and J dropped 4; count of bases not matched to a gene: 7. The CDR3 contains 14 residues. The CDR3 region has the DNA TGTGCCAGCAGTTCCGGGACAGGATTTTACGAGCAGTACTTC. Amino acids: CASSSGTGFYEQYF.

The chain has TRBV10-3 and TRBJ2-7; 8 bases line up with TRBD2. V lost 10 bases and J lost 1; bases outside the gene matches: 9. This CDR3 is built from 14 residues. CDR1 is ENHRY and CDR2 is SYGVKD in the germline V gene. CDR3 region: CATGHGRESYEQYF. In nucleotides, the CDR3 is TGTGCCACCGGCCACGGGAGGGAGTCCTACGAGCAGTACTTC.

V gene TRBV2 combines with J gene TRBJ2-3; 9 bases line up with TRBD1. The CDR3 covers 15 residues. CDR1 is SNHLY, CDR2 FYNNEI, per germline. The V and J ends lost 8 bases and 2 bases, in that order; junction bases with no gene match: 8. This CDR3 reads CASRTGTGNTDTQYF. The CDR3 DNA sequence: TGTGCCAGCCGGACCGGGACAGGGAACACAGATACGCAGTATTTT.

V gene TRBV14 combines with J gene TRBJ2-7; 10 bases match TRBD1. The V segment lost 4 bases and the J segment 1 base; nucleotides outside the gene matches: 13. This CDR3 is 18 amino acids long. Germline loops: CDR1 SGHDN, CDR2 FVKESK. In DNA, the CDR3 is TGTGCCAGCAGCCGATCCCAATGGAGGACAGGGGGGTCCTACGAGCAGTACTTC. Residues: CASSRSQWRTGGSYEQYF.

The rearrangement uses TRBV7-2 and TRBJ2-7, with D possibly being TRBD1 (6 bases). The CDR3 runs 14 residues. Trimming left V 2 bases short and J 5 bases short, with 13 bases between. Germline CDR1 and CDR2: SGHTA and FQGNSA. CDR3 nucleotide sequence: TGTGCCAGCAGCTTACGACAGGATTCCGACGAGCAGTACTTC. Its protein is CASSLRQDSDEQYF. The complete variable domain, with remaining parts taken from reference TRBV7-2 and TRBJ2-7, reads GAGVSQSPSNKVTEKGKDVELRCDPISGHTALYWYRQSLGQGLEFLIYFQGNSAPDKSGLPSDRFSAERTGGSVSTLTIQRTQQEDSAVYLCASSLRQDSDEQYFGPGTRLTVT.